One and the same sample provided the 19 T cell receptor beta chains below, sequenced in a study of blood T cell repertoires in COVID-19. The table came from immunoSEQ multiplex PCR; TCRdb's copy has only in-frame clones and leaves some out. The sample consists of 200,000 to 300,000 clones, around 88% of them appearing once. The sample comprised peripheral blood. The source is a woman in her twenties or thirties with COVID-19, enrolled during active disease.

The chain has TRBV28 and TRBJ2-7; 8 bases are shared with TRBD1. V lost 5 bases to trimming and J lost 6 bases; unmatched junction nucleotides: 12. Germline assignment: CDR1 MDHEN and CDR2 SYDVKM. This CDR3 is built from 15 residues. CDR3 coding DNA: TGTGCCAGCAGTGCCGCCGGGACAGGCCCTTCCGAGCAGTACGTC. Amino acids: CASSAAGTGPSEQYV.

Here the CDR3 DNA reads TGTGCCAGCAGTTATTACGGGACAGGTATTGATGGCTACACCTTC. Its translation is CASSYYGTGIDGYTF. This chain links TRBV6-5 with TRBJ1-2; TRBD1 aligns across 8 bases. Germline CDR1 is MNHEY and CDR2 is SVGAGI. This CDR3 is 15 amino acids long. J was trimmed by 6 bases and V by 3 bases; bases with no gene match: 9.

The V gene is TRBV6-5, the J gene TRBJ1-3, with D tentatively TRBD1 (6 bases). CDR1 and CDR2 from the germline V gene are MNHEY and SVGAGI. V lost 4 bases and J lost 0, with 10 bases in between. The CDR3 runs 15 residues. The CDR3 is CASSSDRFSGNTIYF. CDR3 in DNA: TGTGCCAGCAGTTCCGACAGGTTCTCTGGAAACACCATATATTTT.

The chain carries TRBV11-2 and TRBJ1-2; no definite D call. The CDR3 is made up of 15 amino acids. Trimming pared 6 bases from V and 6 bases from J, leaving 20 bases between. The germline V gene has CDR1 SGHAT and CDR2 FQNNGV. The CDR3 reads CASSTYGGGVDGYTF. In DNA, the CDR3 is TGTGCCAGCAGTACGTACGGTGGCGGGGTAGATGGCTACACCTTC. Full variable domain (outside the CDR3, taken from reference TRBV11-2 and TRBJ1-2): EAGVAQSPRYKIIEKRQSVAFWCNPISGHATLYWYQQILGQGPKLLIQFQNNGVVDDSQLPKDRFSAERLKGVDSTLKIQPAKLEDSAVYLCASSTYGGGVDGYTFGSGTRLTVV.

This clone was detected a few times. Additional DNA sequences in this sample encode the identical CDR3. CDR3 amino acids: CASSLGRDQPQHF. CDR3 DNA: TGTGCCAGCAGCTTAGGGAGGGATCAGCCCCAGCATTTT. This chain joins TRBV7-9 and TRBJ1-5; no clear D gene. The ends were cut back, 1 base at V and 5 bases at J, with 6 bases in the middle. This CDR3 spans 13 amino acids. In germline, CDR1 is SEHNR, CDR2 FQNEAQ (reference sequence).

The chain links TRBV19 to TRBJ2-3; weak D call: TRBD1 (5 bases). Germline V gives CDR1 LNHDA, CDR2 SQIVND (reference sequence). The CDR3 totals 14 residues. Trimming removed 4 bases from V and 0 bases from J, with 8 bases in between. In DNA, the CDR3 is TGTGCCAGTAGTACCCGACAGAGCACAGATACGCAGTATTTT. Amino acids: CASSTRQSTDTQYF.

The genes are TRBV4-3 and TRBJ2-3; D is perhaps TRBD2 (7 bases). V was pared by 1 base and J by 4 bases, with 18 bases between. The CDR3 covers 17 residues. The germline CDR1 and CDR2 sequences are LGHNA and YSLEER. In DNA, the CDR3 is TGCGCCAGCAGCCAAGTGCCTCCGGCGGGGGCTGCAGATACGCAGTATTTT. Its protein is CASSQVPPAGAADTQYF.

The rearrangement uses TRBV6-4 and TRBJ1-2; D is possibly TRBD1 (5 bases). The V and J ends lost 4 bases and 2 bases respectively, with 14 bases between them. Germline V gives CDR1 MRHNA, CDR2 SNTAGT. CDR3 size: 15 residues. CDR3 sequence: CASSATPGLNYGYTF. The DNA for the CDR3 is TGTGCCAGCAGTGCGACCCCGGGACTAAACTATGGCTACACCTTC.

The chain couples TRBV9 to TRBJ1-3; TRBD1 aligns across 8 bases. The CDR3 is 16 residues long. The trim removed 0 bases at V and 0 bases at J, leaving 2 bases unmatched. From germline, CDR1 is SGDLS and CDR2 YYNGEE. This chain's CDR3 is CASSVGDRISGNTIYF. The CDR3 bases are TGTGCCAGCAGCGTAGGGGACAGGATCTCTGGAAACACCATATATTTT.

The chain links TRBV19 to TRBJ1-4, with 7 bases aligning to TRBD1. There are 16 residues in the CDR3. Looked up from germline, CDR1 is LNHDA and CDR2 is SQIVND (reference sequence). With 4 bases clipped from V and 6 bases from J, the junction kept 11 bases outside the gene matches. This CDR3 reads CASSSEIQGVDEKLFF. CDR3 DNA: TGTGCCAGTAGTAGTGAAATCCAGGGGGTGGATGAAAAACTGTTTTTT.

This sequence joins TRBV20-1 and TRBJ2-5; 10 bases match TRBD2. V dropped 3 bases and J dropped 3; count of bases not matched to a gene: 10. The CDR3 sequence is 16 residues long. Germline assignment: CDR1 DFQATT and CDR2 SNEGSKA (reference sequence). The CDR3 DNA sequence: TGCAGTGCTAGTCCTCCTAGCGGGGGCCGCGAAGAGACCCAGTACTTC. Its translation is CSASPPSGGREETQYF.

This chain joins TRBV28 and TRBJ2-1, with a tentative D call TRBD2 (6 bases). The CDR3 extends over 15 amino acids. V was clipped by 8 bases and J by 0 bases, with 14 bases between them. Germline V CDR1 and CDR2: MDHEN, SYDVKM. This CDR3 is CASGSGRPSYNEQFF. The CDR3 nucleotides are TGTGCCAGCGGGAGCGGGCGCCCCTCCTACAATGAGCAGTTCTTC. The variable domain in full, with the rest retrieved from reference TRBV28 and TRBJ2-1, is DVKVTQSSRYLVKRTGEKVFLECVQDMDHENMFWYRQDPGLGLRLIYFSYDVKMKEKGDIPEGYSVSREKKERFSLILESASTNQTSMYLCASGSGRPSYNEQFFGPGTRLTVL.

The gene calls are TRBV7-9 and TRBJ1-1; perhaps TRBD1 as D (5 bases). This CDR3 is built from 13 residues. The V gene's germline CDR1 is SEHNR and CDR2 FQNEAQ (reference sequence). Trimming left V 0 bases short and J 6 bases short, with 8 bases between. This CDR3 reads CASSLAGAAEAFF. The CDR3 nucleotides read TGTGCCAGCAGCTTAGCAGGGGCCGCTGAAGCTTTCTTT.

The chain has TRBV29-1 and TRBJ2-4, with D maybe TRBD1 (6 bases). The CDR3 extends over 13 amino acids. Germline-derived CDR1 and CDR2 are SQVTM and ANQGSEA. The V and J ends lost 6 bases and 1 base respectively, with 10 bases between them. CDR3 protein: CSVKGVAKNIQYF. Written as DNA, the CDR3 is TGCAGCGTCAAGGGGGTGGCCAAAAACATTCAGTACTTC.

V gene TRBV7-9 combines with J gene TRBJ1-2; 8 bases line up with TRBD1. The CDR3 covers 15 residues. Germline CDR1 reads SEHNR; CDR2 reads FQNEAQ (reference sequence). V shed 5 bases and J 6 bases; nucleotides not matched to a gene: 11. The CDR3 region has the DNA TGTGCCAGCAGCGCTAGGGACCGACAGGGGCATGGCTACACCTTC. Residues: CASSARDRQGHGYTF.

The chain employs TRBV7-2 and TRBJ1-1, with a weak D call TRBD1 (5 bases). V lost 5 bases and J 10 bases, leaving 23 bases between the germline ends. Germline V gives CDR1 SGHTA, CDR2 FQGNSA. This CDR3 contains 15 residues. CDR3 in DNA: TGTGCCAGCAGCCCTCTCGGGGGGTTCGGGATAGGAGCTTTCTTT. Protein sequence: CASSPLGGFGIGAFF.

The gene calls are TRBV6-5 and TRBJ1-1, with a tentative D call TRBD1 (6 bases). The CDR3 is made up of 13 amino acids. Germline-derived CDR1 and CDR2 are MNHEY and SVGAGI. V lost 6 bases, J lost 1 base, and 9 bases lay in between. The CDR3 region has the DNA TGTGCCAGCAGAGGACAGCCGAACACTGAAGCTTTCTTT. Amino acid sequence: CASRGQPNTEAFF.

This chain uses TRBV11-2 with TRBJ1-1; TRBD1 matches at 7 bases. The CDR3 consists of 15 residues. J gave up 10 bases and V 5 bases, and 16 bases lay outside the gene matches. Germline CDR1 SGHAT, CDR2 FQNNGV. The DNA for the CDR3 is TGTGCCAGCAGCCAGTACCGGGACAGATATCGAACAGCTTTCTTT. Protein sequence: CASSQYRDRYRTAFF.

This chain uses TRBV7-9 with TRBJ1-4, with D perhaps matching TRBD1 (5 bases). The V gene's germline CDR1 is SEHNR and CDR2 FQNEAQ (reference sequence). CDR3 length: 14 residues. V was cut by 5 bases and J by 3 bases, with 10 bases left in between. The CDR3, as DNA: TGTGCCAGCAGCCTCACAGGTTCTAATGAAAAACTGTTTTTT. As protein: CASSLTGSNEKLFF.